This entry concerns a single TCR beta chain. As yet, its antigen is unknown. The data originate from a study of T-cell reconstitution after alpha-beta-depleted transplantation in children. Study-level findings and limits: Several hundred expanded graft clones reportedly were the source of alpha-beta T cells about two months after transplant. There were some patients whose high TCRbeta diversity at day 60 came from surviving recipient T cells and thymic progenitors.

The germline V and J ends were trimmed by 5 bases and 7 bases, with 16 bases remaining between them. The CDR3 covers 14 residues. CDR1 and CDR2 (germline): SGHRS, YFSETQ. TCRbeta library preparation incorporated unique molecular identifiers. In TCRdb, the PCR reads were re-called with MiXCR into one record per CDR3 protein. The sample carries more than 400,000 distinct CDR3 sequences, about an eighth recorded once. This specimen consisted of PBMCs, mostly from graft donor cells, obtained 180 days after TCRalphabeta/CD19-depleted stem cell transplant. The V call is TRBV5-1, the J call TRBJ1-5; D is undetermined. This TCR derives from a female patient aged 2-9 years who had a stem cell transplant for aplastic anemia, so the T cells may come from the graft donor. CDR3 nucleotides: TGCGCCAGCAGACCCGACGGTCTTGGGCAGCCCCAGCATTTT. This encodes CASRPDGLGQPQHF.